The sequence of this T cell receptor beta chain was determined in a study of blood T cell repertoires in COVID-19. About the research overall: Researchers got acute and convalescent COVID-19 samples from the United States, Italy and Spain.

Study processing details: Reference gene primer amplification gave nucleated cell count estimates. Method: immunoSEQ multiplex PCR; TCRdb's copy keeps in-frame clones and lacks some. The V and J calls and clone size come from that table; D and trimming were worked out from the DNA. Altogether about 100,000 clones are present, roughly 88% being singletons, with the ten largest covering 5.5% to 8%. Looked up from germline, CDR1 is SGHVS and CDR2 is FQNEAQ. V lost 5 bases, J lost 4 bases, and 9 bases stayed unmatched. There are 15 residues in the CDR3. Sequenced sample: peripheral blood. The rearrangement links TRBV7-8 to TRBJ2-3; 7 nucleotides line up with TRBD1. This TCR was sampled from a man in his forties or fifties with active or convalescent COVID-19. Here the CDR3 reads CASSPNRGPSDTQYF. CDR3 in DNA: TGTGCCAGCAGCCCGAACAGGGGTCCCTCAGATACGCAGTATTTT. Filled out from reference TRBV7-8 and TRBJ2-3, the complete variable domain reads GAGVSQSPRYKVAKRGQDVALRCDPISGHVSLFWYQQALGQGPEFLTYFQNEAQLDKSGLPSDRFFAERPEGSVSTLKIQRTQQEDSAVYLCASSPNRGPSDTQYFGPGTRLTVL.